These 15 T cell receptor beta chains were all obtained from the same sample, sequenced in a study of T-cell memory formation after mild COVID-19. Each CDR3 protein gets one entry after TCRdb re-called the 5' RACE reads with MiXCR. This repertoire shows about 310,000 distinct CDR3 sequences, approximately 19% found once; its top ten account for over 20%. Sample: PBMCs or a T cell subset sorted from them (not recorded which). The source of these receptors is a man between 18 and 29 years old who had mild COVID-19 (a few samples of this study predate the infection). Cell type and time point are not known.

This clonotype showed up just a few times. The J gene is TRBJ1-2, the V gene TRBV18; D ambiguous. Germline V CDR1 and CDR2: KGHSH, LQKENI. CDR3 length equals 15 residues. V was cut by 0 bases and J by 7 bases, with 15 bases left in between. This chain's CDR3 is CASSPPDGLWGGYTF. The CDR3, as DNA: TGTGCCAGCTCACCACCGGATGGCCTTTGGGGTGGCTACACCTTC. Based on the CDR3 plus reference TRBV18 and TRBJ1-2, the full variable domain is NAGVMQNPRHLVRRRGQEARLRCSPMKGHSHVYWYRQLPEEGLKFMVYLQKENIIDESGMPKERFSAEFPKEGPSILRIQQVVRGDSAAYFCASSPPDGLWGGYTFGSGTRLTVV.

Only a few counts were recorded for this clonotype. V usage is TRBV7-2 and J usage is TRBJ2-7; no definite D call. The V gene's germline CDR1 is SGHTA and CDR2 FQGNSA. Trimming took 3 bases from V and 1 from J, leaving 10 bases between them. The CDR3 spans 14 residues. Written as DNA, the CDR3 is TGTGCCAGCAGCTTGCCTACAGATTCCTACGAGCAGTACTTC. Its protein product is CASSLPTDSYEQYF.

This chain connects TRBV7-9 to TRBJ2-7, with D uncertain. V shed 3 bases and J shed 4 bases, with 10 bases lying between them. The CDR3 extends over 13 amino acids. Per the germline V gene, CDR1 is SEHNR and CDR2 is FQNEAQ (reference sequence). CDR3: CASSFIPPYEQYV. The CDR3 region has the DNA TGTGCCAGCAGCTTTATCCCCCCTTACGAGCAGTACGTC.

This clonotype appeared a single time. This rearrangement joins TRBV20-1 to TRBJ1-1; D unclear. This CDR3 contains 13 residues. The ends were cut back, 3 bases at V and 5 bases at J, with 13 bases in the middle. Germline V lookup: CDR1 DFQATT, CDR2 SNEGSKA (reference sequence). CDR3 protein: CSASSTAGTEAFF. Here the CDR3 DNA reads TGCAGTGCTAGCAGCACGGCGGGAACTGAAGCTTTCTTT.

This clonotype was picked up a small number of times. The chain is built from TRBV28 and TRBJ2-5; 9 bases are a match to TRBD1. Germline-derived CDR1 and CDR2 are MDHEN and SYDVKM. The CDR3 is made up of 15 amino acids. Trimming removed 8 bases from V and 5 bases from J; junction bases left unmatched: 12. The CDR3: CASEGGGQGSETQYF. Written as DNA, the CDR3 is TGTGCCAGCGAGGGGGGAGGACAGGGGTCCGAGACCCAGTACTTC.

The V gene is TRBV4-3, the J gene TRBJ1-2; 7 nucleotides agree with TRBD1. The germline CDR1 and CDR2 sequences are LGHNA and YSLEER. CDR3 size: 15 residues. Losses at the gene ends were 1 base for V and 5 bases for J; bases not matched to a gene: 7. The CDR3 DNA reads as TGCGCCAGCAGCCAAGCAACCGGGACAGCTTATGGCTACACCTTC. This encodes CASSQATGTAYGYTF.

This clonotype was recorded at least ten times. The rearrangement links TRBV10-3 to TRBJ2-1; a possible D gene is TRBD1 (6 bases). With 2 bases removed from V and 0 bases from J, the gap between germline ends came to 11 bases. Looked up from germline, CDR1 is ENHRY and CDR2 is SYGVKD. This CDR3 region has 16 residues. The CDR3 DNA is TGTGCCATCAGTGAGGGACAGACAAGCTCCTACAATGAGCAGTTCTTC. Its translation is CAISEGQTSSYNEQFF.

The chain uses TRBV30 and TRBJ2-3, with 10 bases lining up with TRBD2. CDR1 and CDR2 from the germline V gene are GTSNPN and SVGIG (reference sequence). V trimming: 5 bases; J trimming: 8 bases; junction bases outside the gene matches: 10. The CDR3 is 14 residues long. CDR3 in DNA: TGTGCCTGGGCGGCTAGCGGGGGCCACAGTACGCAGTATTTT. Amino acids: CAWAASGGHSTQYF.

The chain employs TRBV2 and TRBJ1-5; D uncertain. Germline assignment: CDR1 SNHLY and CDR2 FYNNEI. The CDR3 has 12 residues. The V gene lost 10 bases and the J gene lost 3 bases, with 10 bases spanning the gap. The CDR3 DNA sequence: TGTGCCACCTCCCTTATCAATCAGCCCCAGCATTTT. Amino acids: CATSLINQPQHF.

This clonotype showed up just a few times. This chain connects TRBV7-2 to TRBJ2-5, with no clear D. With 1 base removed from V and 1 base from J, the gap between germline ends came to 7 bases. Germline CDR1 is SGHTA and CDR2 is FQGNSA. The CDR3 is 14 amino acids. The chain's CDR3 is CASSLGRIQETQYF. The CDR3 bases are TGTGCCAGCAGCTTAGGGCGAATCCAAGAGACCCAGTACTTC.

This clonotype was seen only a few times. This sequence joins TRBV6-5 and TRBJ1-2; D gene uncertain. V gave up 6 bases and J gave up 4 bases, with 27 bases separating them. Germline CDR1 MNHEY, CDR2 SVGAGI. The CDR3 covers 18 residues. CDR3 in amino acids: CASRERNEWEGIGYGYTF. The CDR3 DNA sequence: TGTGCCAGCAGGGAACGAAACGAGTGGGAGGGAATCGGCTATGGCTACACCTTC.

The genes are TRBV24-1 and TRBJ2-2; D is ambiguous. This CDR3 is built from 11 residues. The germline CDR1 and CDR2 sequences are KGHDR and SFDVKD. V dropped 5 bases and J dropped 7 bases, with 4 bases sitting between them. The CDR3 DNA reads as TGTGCCACCAGTGTCGGCGGGGAGCTGTTTTTT. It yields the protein CATSVGGELFF.

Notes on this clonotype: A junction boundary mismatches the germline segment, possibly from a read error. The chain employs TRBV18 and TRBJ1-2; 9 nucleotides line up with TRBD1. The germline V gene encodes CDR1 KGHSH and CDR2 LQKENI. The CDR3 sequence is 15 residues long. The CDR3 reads CASSPGTGWNYGYTF. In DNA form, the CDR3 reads TGTGCCAGCTCACCAGGGACAGGGTGGAACTATGGCTACACATTC.

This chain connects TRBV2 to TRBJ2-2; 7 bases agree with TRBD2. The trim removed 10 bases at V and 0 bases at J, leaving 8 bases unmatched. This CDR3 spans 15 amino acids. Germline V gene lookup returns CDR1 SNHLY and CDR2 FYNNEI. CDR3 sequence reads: CATRGVVPNTGELFF. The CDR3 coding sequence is TGTGCCACCCGGGGGGTCGTCCCGAACACCGGGGAGCTGTTTTTT.

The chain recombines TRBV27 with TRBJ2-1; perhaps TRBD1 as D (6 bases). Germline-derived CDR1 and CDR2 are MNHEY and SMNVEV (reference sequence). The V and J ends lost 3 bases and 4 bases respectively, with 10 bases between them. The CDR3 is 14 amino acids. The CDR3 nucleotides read TGTGCCAGCAGTTTGCAGGGGAATTACAATGAGCAGTTCTTC. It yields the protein CASSLQGNYNEQFF.